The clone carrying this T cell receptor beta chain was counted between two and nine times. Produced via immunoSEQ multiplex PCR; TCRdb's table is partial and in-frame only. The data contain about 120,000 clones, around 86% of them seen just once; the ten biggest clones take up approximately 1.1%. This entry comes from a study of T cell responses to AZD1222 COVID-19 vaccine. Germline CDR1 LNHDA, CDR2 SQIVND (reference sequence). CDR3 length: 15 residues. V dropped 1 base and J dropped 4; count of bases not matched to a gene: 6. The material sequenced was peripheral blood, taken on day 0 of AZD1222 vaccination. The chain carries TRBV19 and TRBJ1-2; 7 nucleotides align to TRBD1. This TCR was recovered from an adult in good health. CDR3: CASSIVATGAYGYTF. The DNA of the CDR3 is TGTGCCAGTAGTATAGTAGCCACAGGGGCCTATGGCTACACCTTC.